In this sample, the clone carrying this T cell receptor beta chain turned up many times. The sample belongs to a study of neurological immune-mediated disorders. The CDR3 runs 14 residues. V lost 1 base and J lost 4, with 10 bases in between. The germline V gene has CDR1 SGHRS and CDR2 YFSETQ. A single record per CDR3 protein comes from TCRdb applying MiXCR to the 5' RACE reads. The sample contains about 36,000 distinct CDR3 sequences, about a tenth of which appear only once. This receptor was identified in a woman aged 25 to 39 with HTLV-1-associated myelopathy (HAM/TSP). V is TRBV5-1 and J is TRBJ2-3; D is unclear. Sequencing used PBMCs. The CDR3 is CASSLMSAPDTQYF. The CDR3, as DNA: TGCGCCAGCAGCTTGATGTCCGCCCCAGATACGCAGTATTTT.